This T cell receptor (beta chain) comes out of a study of blood T cell repertoires in COVID-19. Study in general: There were acute and convalescent COVID-19 samples, and they came from the United States, Italy and Spain. From T cells, B-cell-depleted T cells, or PBMCs came the material, which was cDNA or gDNA.

Original analysis: Amplified reference gene primers provided the basis for estimating nucleated cell counts. This table comes from immunoSEQ multiplex PCR, and its TCRdb copy is limited to in-frame clones, with some not included. The DNA was the basis for D and trimming; V, J and clone size are from that table. The sample shows about 300,000 clones, about 90% of them seen only once. CDR3 size: 16 residues. V was pared by 6 bases and J by 0 bases, with 16 bases between. The V gene's germline CDR1 is ENHRY and CDR2 SYGVKD. The gene calls are TRBV10-3 and TRBJ2-3, with a weak D call TRBD2 (5 bases). The sequencing input was peripheral blood. The receptor comes from a woman aged 50 to 60 with COVID-19, enrolled during active disease. The CDR3: CAIRSSLGRSTDTQYF. In DNA, the CDR3 is TGTGCCATCAGATCCTCACTAGGAAGGAGCACAGATACGCAGTATTTT.